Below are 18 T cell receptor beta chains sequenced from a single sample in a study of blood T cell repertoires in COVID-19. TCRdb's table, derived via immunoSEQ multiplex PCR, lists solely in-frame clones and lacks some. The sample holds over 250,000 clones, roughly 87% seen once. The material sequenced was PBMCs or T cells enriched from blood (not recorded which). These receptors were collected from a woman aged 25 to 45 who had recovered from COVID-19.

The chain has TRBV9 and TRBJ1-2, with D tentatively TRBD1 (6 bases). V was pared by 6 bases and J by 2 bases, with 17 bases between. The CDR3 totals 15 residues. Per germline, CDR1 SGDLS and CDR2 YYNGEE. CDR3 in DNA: TGTGCCAGCACCCGGGCTAGGGGGAACAACTATGGCTACACCTTC. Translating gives CASTRARGNNYGYTF.

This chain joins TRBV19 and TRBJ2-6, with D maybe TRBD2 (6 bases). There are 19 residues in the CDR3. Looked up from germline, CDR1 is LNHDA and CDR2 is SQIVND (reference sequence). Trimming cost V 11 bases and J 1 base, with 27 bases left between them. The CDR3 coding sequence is TGTGCCGGAGTGGAGAGCGGGCCATTCGCCGGGTCTGGGGCCAACGTCCTGACTTTC. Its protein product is CAGVESGPFAGSGANVLTF.

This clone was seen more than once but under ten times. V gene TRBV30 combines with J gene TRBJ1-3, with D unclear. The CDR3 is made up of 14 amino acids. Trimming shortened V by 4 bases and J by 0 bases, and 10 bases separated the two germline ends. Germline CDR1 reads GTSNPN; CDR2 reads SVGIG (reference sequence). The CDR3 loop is CAWTGLLSGNTIYF. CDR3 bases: TGTGCCTGGACCGGACTTCTCTCTGGAAACACCATATATTTT.

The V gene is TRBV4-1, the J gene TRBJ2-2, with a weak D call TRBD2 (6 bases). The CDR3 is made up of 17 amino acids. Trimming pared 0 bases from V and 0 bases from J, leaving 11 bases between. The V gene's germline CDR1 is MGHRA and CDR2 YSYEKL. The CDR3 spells CASSQDRDSANTGELFF. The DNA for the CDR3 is TGCGCCAGCAGCCAAGATCGGGACTCCGCGAACACCGGGGAGCTGTTTTTT.

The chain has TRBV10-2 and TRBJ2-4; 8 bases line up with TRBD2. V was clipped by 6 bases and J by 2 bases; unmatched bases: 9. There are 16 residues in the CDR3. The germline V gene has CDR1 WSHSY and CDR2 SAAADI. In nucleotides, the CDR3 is TGCGCCAGCAGCGATGGGGGACTAGTAACCAAAAACATTCAGTACTTC. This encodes CASSDGGLVTKNIQYF.

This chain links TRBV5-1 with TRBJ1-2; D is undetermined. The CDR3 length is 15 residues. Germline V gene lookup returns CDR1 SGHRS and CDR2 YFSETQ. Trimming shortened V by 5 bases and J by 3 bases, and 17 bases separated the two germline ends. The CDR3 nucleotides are TGCGCCAGCAGGGATATTAGGGCGGGTGACTATGGCTACACCTTC. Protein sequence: CASRDIRAGDYGYTF.

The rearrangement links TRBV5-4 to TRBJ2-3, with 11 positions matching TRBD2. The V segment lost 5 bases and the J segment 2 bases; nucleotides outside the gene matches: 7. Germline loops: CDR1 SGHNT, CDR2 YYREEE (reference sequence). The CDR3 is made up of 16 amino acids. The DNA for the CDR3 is TGTGCCAGCAGTTCTCGGACTAGCGGGCTCACAGATACGCAGTATTTT. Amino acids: CASSSRTSGLTDTQYF. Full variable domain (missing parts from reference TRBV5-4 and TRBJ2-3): ETGVTQSPTHLIKTRGQQVTLRCSSQSGHNTVSWYQQALGQGPQFIFQYYREEENGRGNFPPRFSGLQFPNYSSELNVNALELDDSALYLCASSSRTSGLTDTQYFGPGTRLTVL.

CDR3 region: CASSTGGWQPQHF. CDR3 DNA: TGTGCCAGCAGTACCGGAGGTTGGCAGCCCCAGCATTTT. The rearrangement links TRBV28 to TRBJ1-5; D gene uncertain. CDR3 length equals 13 residues. CDR1 and CDR2 from the germline V gene are MDHEN and SYDVKM. V shed 5 bases and J shed 7 bases, with 12 bases lying between them. The entire variable domain, with the rest obtained from reference TRBV28 and TRBJ1-5, is as follows: DVKVTQSSRYLVKRTGEKVFLECVQDMDHENMFWYRQDPGLGLRLIYFSYDVKMKEKGDIPEGYSVSREKKERFSLILESASTNQTSMYLCASSTGGWQPQHFGDGTRLSIL.

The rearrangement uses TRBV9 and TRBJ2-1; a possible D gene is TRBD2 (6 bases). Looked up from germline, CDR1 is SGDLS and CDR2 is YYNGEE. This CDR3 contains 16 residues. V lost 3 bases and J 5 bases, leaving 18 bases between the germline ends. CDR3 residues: CASSAQPGAGHNEQFF. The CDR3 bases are TGTGCCAGCAGCGCCCAACCGGGAGCAGGGCACAATGAGCAGTTCTTC.

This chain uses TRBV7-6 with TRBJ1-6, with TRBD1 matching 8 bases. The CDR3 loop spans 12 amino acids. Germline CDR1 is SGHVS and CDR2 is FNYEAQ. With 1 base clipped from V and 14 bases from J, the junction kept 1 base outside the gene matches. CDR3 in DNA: TGTGCCAGCAGCTTAGGACAGGGGTCCCTCCACTTT. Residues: CASSLGQGSLHF.

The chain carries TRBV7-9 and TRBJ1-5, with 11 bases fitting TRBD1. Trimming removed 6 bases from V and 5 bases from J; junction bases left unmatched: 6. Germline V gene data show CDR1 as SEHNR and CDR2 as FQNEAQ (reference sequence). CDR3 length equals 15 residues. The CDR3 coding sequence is TGTGCCAGCAGTTCTAGGACAGGGGGCGATCAGCCCCAGCATTTT. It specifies CASSSRTGGDQPQHF.

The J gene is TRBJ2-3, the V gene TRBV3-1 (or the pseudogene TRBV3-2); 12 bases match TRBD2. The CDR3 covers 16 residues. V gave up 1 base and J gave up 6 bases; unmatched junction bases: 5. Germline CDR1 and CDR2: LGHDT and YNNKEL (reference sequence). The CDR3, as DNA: TGTGCCAGCAGCCAAGTTTCTAGCGGGGGGGCGGATACGCAGTATTTT. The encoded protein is CASSQVSSGGADTQYF.

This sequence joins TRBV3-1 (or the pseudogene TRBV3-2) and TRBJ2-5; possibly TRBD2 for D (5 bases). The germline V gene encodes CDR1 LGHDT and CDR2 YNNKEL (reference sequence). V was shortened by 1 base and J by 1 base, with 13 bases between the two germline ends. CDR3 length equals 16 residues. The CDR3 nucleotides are TGTGCCAGCAGCCAAGGTCGAGGGAATCTCCAAGAGACCCAGTACTTC. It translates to CASSQGRGNLQETQYF.

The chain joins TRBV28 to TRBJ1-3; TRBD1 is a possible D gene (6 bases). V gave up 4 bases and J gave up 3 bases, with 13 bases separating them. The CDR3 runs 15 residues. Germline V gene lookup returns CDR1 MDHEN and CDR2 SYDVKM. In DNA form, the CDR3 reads TGTGCCAGCAGTTACAGGGCTTTGGTTGGAAACACCATATATTTT. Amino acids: CASSYRALVGNTIYF.

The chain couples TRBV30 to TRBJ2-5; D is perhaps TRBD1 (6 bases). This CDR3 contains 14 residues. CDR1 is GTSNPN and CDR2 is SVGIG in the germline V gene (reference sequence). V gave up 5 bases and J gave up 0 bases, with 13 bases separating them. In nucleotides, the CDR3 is TGTGCCTGGGGGACATGGGGCTACCAAGAGACCCAGTACTTC. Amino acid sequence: CAWGTWGYQETQYF. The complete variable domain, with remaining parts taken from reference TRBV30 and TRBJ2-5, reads SQTIHQWPATLVQPVGSPLSLECTVEGTSNPNLYWYRQAAGRGLQLLFYSVGIGQISSEVPQNLSASRPQDRQFILSSKKLLLSDSGFYLCAWGTWGYQETQYFGPGTRLLVL.

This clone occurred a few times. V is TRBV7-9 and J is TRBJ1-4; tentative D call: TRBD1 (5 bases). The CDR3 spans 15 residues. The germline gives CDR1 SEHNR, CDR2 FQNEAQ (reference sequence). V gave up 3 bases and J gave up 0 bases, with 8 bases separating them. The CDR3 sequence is CASSLGPATNEKLFF. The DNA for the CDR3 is TGTGCCAGCAGCTTGGGGCCTGCAACTAATGAAAAACTGTTTTTT.

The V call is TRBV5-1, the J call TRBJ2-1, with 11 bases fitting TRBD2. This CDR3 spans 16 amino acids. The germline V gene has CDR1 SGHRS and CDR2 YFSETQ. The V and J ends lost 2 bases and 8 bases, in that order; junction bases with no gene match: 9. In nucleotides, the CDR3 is TGCGCCAGCAGCTTTCTTACTAGCGGGGGATCGGATGAGCAGTTCTTC. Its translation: CASSFLTSGGSDEQFF.

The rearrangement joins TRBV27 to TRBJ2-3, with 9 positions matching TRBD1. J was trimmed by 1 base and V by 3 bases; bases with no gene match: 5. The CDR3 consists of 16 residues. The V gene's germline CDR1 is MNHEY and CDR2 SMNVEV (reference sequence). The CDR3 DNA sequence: TGTGCCAGCAGTTTTACCGGGACAGGGCGCACAGATACGCAGTATTTT. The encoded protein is CASSFTGTGRTDTQYF.